The 9 T cell receptor beta chains below were found in one sample sequenced in a study of shared clonotypes between healthy human individuals. Sequencing was performed with immunoSEQ multiplex PCR; in TCRdb, only in-frame clones are kept and a portion is missing. The data hold about 820,000 clones, with 80% to 95% observed a single time. Naive CD8 cells lacked CD45RO and underwent positive selection for CCR7, leaving out terminally differentiated effector memory CD45RA+ cells. Sequencing used naive CD8+ T cells sorted from blood. These receptors were obtained from a man aged 25 to 40 in good health.

The chain couples TRBV4-1 to TRBJ2-4; a weak D match, TRBD2 (5 bases). Trimming pared 4 bases from V and 3 bases from J, leaving 10 bases between. The length of the CDR3 is 14 residues. Germline assignment: CDR1 MGHRA and CDR2 YSYEKL. The CDR3 spells CASSPTNGKNIQYF. The CDR3 DNA follows: TGCGCCAGCAGCCCGACTAATGGCAAAAACATTCAGTACTTC.

Worth noting for this clone: Other DNA variants within this sample encode the same CDR3. This chain connects TRBV7-9 to TRBJ2-7; D gene unclear. V shed 0 bases and J shed 0 bases, with 6 bases lying between them. Germline V gene data show CDR1 as SEHNR and CDR2 as FQNEAQ (reference sequence). The length of the CDR3 is 14 residues. The DNA for the CDR3 is TGTGCCAGCAGCTTAGCTGTGTCCTCCTACGAGCAGTACTTC. Encoded protein: CASSLAVSSYEQYF.

The V gene is TRBV7-6, the J gene TRBJ2-3; D remains unclear. From germline, CDR1 is SGHVS and CDR2 FNYEAQ. Between the trimmed V and J ends, which lost 5 bases and 2 bases, there was a span of 11 bases. CDR3 length equals 14 residues. The chain's CDR3 is CASSPGRDTDTQYF. DNA of the CDR3: TGTGCCAGCAGCCCCGGTAGGGACACAGATACGCAGTATTTT.

The chain recombines TRBV6-4 with TRBJ1-4; D unresolved. CDR3 size: 16 residues. Trimming left V 2 bases short and J 0 bases short, with 10 bases between. CDR1 is MRHNA and CDR2 is SNTAGT in the germline V gene. CDR3 residues: CASSDPHPATNEKLFF. CDR3 nucleotide sequence: TGTGCCAGCAGTGACCCACACCCTGCAACTAATGAAAAACTGTTTTTT.

The V and J genes are TRBV27 and TRBJ2-5, with TRBD2 matching 9 bases. Germline V gene lookup returns CDR1 MNHEY and CDR2 SMNVEV (reference sequence). V lost 2 bases, J lost 4 bases, and 2 bases stayed unmatched. The CDR3 sequence is 14 residues long. The CDR3 loop reads CASSLLAGPETQYF. The CDR3 DNA reads as TGTGCCAGCAGTTTACTAGCGGGACCAGAGACCCAGTACTTC.

The chain carries TRBV5-1 and TRBJ2-7, with no clear D. Germline CDR1 reads SGHRS; CDR2 reads YFSETQ. This CDR3 contains 12 residues. Trimming cost V 5 bases and J 1 base, with 7 bases left between them. CDR3 in DNA: TGCGCCAGCAGGGGCAGTTCCTACGAGCAGTACTTC. Its translation is CASRGSSYEQYF. The complete variable domain, with remaining parts taken from reference TRBV5-1 and TRBJ2-7, reads KAGVTQTPRYLIKTRGQQVTLSCSPISGHRSVSWYQQTPGQGLQFLFEYFSETQRNKGNFPGRFSGRQFSNSRSEMNVSTLELGDSALYLCASRGSSYEQYFGPGTRLTVT.

V and J are TRBV18 and TRBJ2-1; 12 positions agree with TRBD2. V shed 5 bases, J shed 3 bases, and the junction held 5 bases outside the gene matches. Germline CDR1 and CDR2: KGHSH and LQKENI. This CDR3 is built from 16 residues. CDR3 coding DNA: TGTGCCAGCTCAACGACTAGCGGGAGCTTCTACAATGAGCAGTTCTTC. Its translation is CASSTTSGSFYNEQFF. Filled out from reference TRBV18 and TRBJ2-1, the complete variable domain reads NAGVMQNPRHLVRRRGQEARLRCSPMKGHSHVYWYRQLPEEGLKFMVYLQKENIIDESGMPKERFSAEFPKEGPSILRIQQVVRGDSAAYFCASSTTSGSFYNEQFFGPGTRLTVL.

V gene TRBV25-1 combines with J gene TRBJ1-2; D unclear. Trimming stripped 9 bases from V and 0 bases from J, with 11 bases between. In germline, CDR1 is MGHDK, CDR2 SYGVNS. CDR3 length: 13 residues. The CDR3 DNA is TGTGCCAGTTACGGTAAAGCTAACTATGGCTACACCTTC. It specifies CASYGKANYGYTF.

The V gene is TRBV27, the J gene TRBJ1-5; D unresolved. CDR3 length equals 15 residues. V lost 1 base, J lost 1 base, and 8 bases lay in between. Germline V gives CDR1 MNHEY, CDR2 SMNVEV (reference sequence). The CDR3 bases are TGTGCCAGCAGTTTATGGGGTCGGAGCAATCAGCCCCAGCATTTT. Translating it yields CASSLWGRSNQPQHF.